One sample yielded the 29 T cell receptor beta chains listed below, sequenced in a study of blood T cell repertoires in COVID-19. Repertoires were generated with immunoSEQ multiplex PCR, while TCRdb's copy carries only in-frame clones and drops some. The sample lists some 240,000 clones; over 75% were seen once. Material: peripheral blood. The receptor set was obtained from a human donor in a cohort sampled during active COVID-19.

The CDR3 nucleotides are TGTGCCAGCAGCCAAACAGTCCCCTACGAGCAGTACTTC. Encoded protein: CASSQTVPYEQYF. The chain couples TRBV3-1 (or the pseudogene TRBV3-2) to TRBJ2-7; no clear D. Looked up from germline, CDR1 is LGHDT and CDR2 is YNNKEL (reference sequence). Trimming stripped 2 bases from V and 2 bases from J, with 7 bases between. The CDR3 consists of 13 residues.

The CDR3 spells CASSYRQGTMGYTF. In DNA, the CDR3 is TGTGCCAGCAGTTACCGACAAGGAACGATGGGCTACACCTTC. The chain employs TRBV6-5 and TRBJ1-2, with D hard to call. Trimming shortened V by 2 bases and J by 8 bases, and 15 bases separated the two germline ends. Germline CDR1 and CDR2: MNHEY and SVGAGI. The CDR3 is made up of 14 amino acids.

The V gene is TRBV28, the J gene TRBJ1-5; tentative D call: TRBD1 (6 bases). The CDR3 length is 15 residues. Germline V gives CDR1 MDHEN, CDR2 SYDVKM. Trimming stripped 1 base from V and 7 bases from J, with 14 bases between. The CDR3 coding sequence is TGTGCCAGCAGTTTATACCCCCCAGGGGAACAGCCCCAGCATTTT. Protein sequence: CASSLYPPGEQPQHF.

This chain connects TRBV28 to TRBJ1-4; D uncertain. The CDR3 spans 13 residues. Per germline, CDR1 MDHEN and CDR2 SYDVKM. V gave up 2 bases and J gave up 8 bases, with 9 bases separating them. The CDR3 bases are TGTGCCAGCAGTTTAAATCGCCGGGAAAAACTGTTTTTT. Translation: CASSLNRREKLFF.

The J gene is TRBJ2-1, the V gene TRBV27, with TRBD1 matching 10 bases. The V segment lost 4 bases and the J segment 4 bases; nucleotides outside the gene matches: 19. This CDR3 has 20 amino acids. The germline CDR1 and CDR2 sequences are MNHEY and SMNVEV (reference sequence). CDR3 loop: CASSSEDGTGVFGGYNEQFF. DNA for the CDR3: TGTGCCAGCAGTTCTGAGGACGGGACAGGGGTGTTTGGGGGGTACAATGAGCAGTTCTTC.

This sequence joins TRBV3-1 (or the pseudogene TRBV3-2) and TRBJ2-7, with TRBD1 matching 8 bases. The CDR3 contains 13 residues. J lost 5 bases, V lost 4 bases, and 4 bases had no gene match. The germline V gene encodes CDR1 LGHDT and CDR2 YNNKEL (reference sequence). The DNA for the CDR3 is TGTGCCAGCAGCCTCGGACAGGGCCACGAGCAGTACTTC. This encodes CASSLGQGHEQYF.

This clone was seen repeatedly, ten times or more. The CDR3 DNA reads TGTGCCAGCACGGTTGGGGCCAACGTCCTGACTTTC. Translation gives CASTVGANVLTF. The chain links TRBV12-3 or TRBV12-4 to TRBJ2-6; D is ambiguous. Trimming took 7 bases from V and 3 from J, leaving 4 bases between them. The CDR3 consists of 12 residues.

The V call is TRBV11-3, the J call TRBJ2-3, with 8 bases that match TRBD2. CDR3 length: 16 amino acids. The germline V gene encodes CDR1 SGHNT and CDR2 YENEEA. V shed 4 bases and J 5 bases; nucleotides not matched to a gene: 11. CDR3 nucleotide sequence: TGTGCCAGCAGCTCCTCGGCCGGGAGGGCTGGAGATACGCAGTATTTT. It specifies CASSSSAGRAGDTQYF.

This clone was seen only a few times. CDR3 loop: CASRSRWTEAFF. CDR3 nucleotides: TGTGCCAGCAGATCGAGGTGGACTGAAGCTTTCTTT. The V gene is TRBV12-3 or TRBV12-4, the J gene TRBJ1-1; no firm D call. The CDR3 runs 12 residues. Between the trimmed V and J ends, which lost 6 bases and 5 bases, there was a span of 10 bases.

The rearrangement links TRBV12-3 or TRBV12-4 to TRBJ1-2; the match to TRBD1 covers 7 bases. V lost 6 bases to trimming and J lost 8 bases; unmatched junction nucleotides: 6. CDR3 size: 12 residues. The CDR3 spells CASSHYRGGYTF. DNA for the CDR3: TGTGCCAGCAGCCATTACAGGGGCGGCTACACCTTC.

V is TRBV10-3 and J is TRBJ1-5; 9 bases line up with TRBD1. The germline CDR1 and CDR2 sequences are ENHRY and SYGVKD. With 6 bases clipped from V and 4 bases from J, the junction kept 4 bases outside the gene matches. The CDR3 totals 14 residues. In nucleotides, the CDR3 is TGTGCCATCAGCGACAGGGGGGAAAATCAGCCCCAGCATTTT. Encoded protein: CAISDRGENQPQHF.

The V gene is TRBV5-1, the J gene TRBJ2-1; 8 nucleotides line up with TRBD1. Germline V lookup: CDR1 SGHRS, CDR2 YFSETQ. Losses at the gene ends were 1 base for V and 7 bases for J; bases not matched to a gene: 13. CDR3 length: 17 residues. CDR3 DNA: TGCGCCAGCAGCTTGCCTAGTTCAGGGGGCGCGGGGAATGAGCAGTTCTTC. Its protein product is CASSLPSSGGAGNEQFF.

The V call is TRBV3-1 (or the pseudogene TRBV3-2), the J call TRBJ1-2; 7 nucleotides line up with TRBD1. V trimming: 4 bases; J trimming: 3 bases; junction bases outside the gene matches: 5. Germline CDR1 reads LGHDT; CDR2 reads YNNKEL (reference sequence). There are 14 residues in the CDR3. The CDR3 coding sequence is TGTGCCAGCAGCCTCCTGGGACAGTACTATGGCTACACCTTC. Translated: CASSLLGQYYGYTF.

This chain joins TRBV4-2 and TRBJ2-1; 12 nucleotides align to TRBD2. V lost 1 base to trimming and J lost 0 bases; unmatched junction nucleotides: 13. Per the germline V gene, CDR1 is LGHNA and CDR2 is YNFKEQ. The CDR3 has 21 residues. CDR3 in DNA: TGTGCCAGCAGCCAAGGTCCGTTCTCTAGCGGGAGGGCAAGCTCCTACAATGAGCAGTTCTTC. Amino acids: CASSQGPFSSGRASSYNEQFF.

The rearrangement joins TRBV11-2 to TRBJ2-7, with D maybe TRBD2 (5 bases). In germline, CDR1 is SGHAT, CDR2 FQNNGV. The length of the CDR3 is 15 residues. V shed 6 bases and J shed 7 bases, with 22 bases lying between them. CDR3 residues: CASSKNSGEYPEQYF. The CDR3 nucleotides read TGTGCCAGCAGTAAAAATTCCGGGGAGTACCCGGAGCAGTACTTC.

The chain recombines TRBV4-1 with TRBJ1-2; 11 nucleotides agree with TRBD1. Germline V gene sequence: CDR1 MGHRA, CDR2 YSYEKL. V was clipped by 3 bases and J by 5 bases; unmatched bases: 8. The CDR3 loop spans 16 amino acids. The CDR3 is CASSQSDRGHGYGYTF. CDR3 bases: TGCGCCAGCAGCCAGTCGGACAGGGGGCATGGGTATGGCTACACCTTC.

The chain has TRBV28 and TRBJ2-5, with D tentatively TRBD2 (6 bases). Per the germline V gene, CDR1 is MDHEN and CDR2 is SYDVKM. Between the trimmed V and J ends, which lost 3 bases and 5 bases, there was a span of 16 bases. The CDR3 has 15 amino acids. The DNA of the CDR3 is TGTGCCAGCAGTTTCCTCCAGGGACGGGAGGAGACCCAGTACTTC. Translated, it gives CASSFLQGREETQYF.

This clone was observed once. The V call is TRBV2, the J call TRBJ2-2; TRBD1 might be the D (6 bases). Germline V gene data show CDR1 as SNHLY and CDR2 as FYNNEI. V was clipped by 6 bases and J by 5 bases, with 13 bases between them. CDR3 length: 14 amino acids. The CDR3 loop is CASRDRVLTGELFF. CDR3 bases: TGTGCCAGCAGGGACAGAGTACTAACCGGGGAGCTGTTTTTT.

The chain employs TRBV5-5 and TRBJ2-3; D is perhaps TRBD1 (6 bases). V was trimmed by 7 bases and J by 3 bases, leaving 9 bases between them. CDR3 size: 12 residues. CDR1 and CDR2 from the germline V gene are SGHKS and YYEKEE (reference sequence). CDR3 sequence: CASVGATDTQYF. The CDR3 DNA reads as TGTGCCAGCGTGGGGGCAACAGATACGCAGTATTTT.

V usage is TRBV5-8 and J usage is TRBJ1-2; no clear D. Germline CDR1 is SGHTS and CDR2 is YDEGEE. There are 14 residues in the CDR3. Trimming left V 4 bases short and J 2 bases short, with 12 bases between. This CDR3 is CASSLSERNYGYTF. The CDR3 DNA is TGTGCCAGCAGCCTCAGTGAAAGAAACTATGGCTACACCTTC.

The chain carries TRBV7-2 and TRBJ2-5, with 8 bases fitting TRBD1. V shed 1 base and J 5 bases; nucleotides not matched to a gene: 6. Germline loops: CDR1 SGHTA, CDR2 FQGNSA. The CDR3 covers 15 residues. CDR3 nucleotides: TGTGCCAGCAGCTTAGTCAGGGGGCGCCGGGAGACCCAGTACTTC. It yields the protein CASSLVRGRRETQYF.

J is TRBJ2-7 and V is TRBV6-5; possibly TRBD1 for D (6 bases). The germline V gene encodes CDR1 MNHEY and CDR2 SVGAGI. The CDR3 is made up of 12 amino acids. V gave up 6 bases and J gave up 1 base, with 7 bases separating them. The CDR3 DNA follows: TGTGCCAGCAGACAGGGATCCTACGAGCAGTACTTC. It translates to CASRQGSYEQYF.

The chain combines TRBV10-3 with TRBJ2-3, with a possible D match to TRBD1 (6 bases). Trimming shortened V by 4 bases and J by 2 bases, and 13 bases separated the two germline ends. The CDR3 totals 15 residues. Germline values: CDR1 ENHRY, CDR2 SYGVKD. CDR3 in amino acids: CAISVTHRVTDTQYF. In DNA, the CDR3 is TGTGCCATCAGTGTAACCCACAGGGTCACAGATACGCAGTATTTT.

The chain is built from TRBV5-1 and TRBJ1-2, with no clear D. V lost 4 bases and J lost 3, with 10 bases in between. The germline V gene has CDR1 SGHRS and CDR2 YFSETQ. The CDR3 spans 13 residues. CDR3 bases: TGCGCCAGCAGCCCCGAGGTATACTATGGCTACACCTTC. Translating gives CASSPEVYYGYTF.

The chain joins TRBV5-5 to TRBJ1-3; 8 positions agree with TRBD1. The CDR3 totals 17 residues. V lost 4 bases to trimming and J lost 0 bases; unmatched junction nucleotides: 9. Germline-derived CDR1 and CDR2 are SGHKS and YYEKEE (reference sequence). The CDR3 coding sequence is TGTGCCAGCAGCCCAAGGACAGGGAAGGGCTCTGGAAACACCATATATTTT. Translated, it gives CASSPRTGKGSGNTIYF.

This rearrangement joins TRBV7-9 to TRBJ1-4; D is unclear. The V end was cut by 5 bases, the J end by 3 bases, with 10 bases between. This CDR3 region has 14 residues. CDR1 SEHNR and CDR2 FQNEAQ come from the germline V gene (reference sequence). CDR3 region: CASSGEAANEKLFF. The CDR3, as DNA: TGTGCCAGCAGCGGGGAAGCGGCTAATGAAAAACTGTTTTTT.

The V and J genes are TRBV5-1 and TRBJ2-7; D is unclear. Looked up from germline, CDR1 is SGHRS and CDR2 is YFSETQ. Trimming removed 1 base from V and 4 bases from J, with 3 bases in between. This CDR3 is built from 11 residues. In DNA, the CDR3 is TGCGCCAGCAGCTTGCGGTACGAGCAGTACTTC. Residues: CASSLRYEQYF.

This clone was observed a few times. The rearrangement uses TRBV11-2 and TRBJ2-7; 9 nucleotides align to TRBD2. Germline V gives CDR1 SGHAT, CDR2 FQNNGV. This CDR3 has 17 amino acids. The V and J ends lost 0 bases and 2 bases, in that order; junction bases with no gene match: 8. CDR3 coding DNA: TGTGCCAGCAGCTTAGATAGCGGGGGCCTCCTTACCTACGAGCAGTACTTC. This translates into CASSLDSGGLLTYEQYF. Variable domain in full (rest from reference TRBV11-2 and TRBJ2-7): EAGVAQSPRYKIIEKRQSVAFWCNPISGHATLYWYQQILGQGPKLLIQFQNNGVVDDSQLPKDRFSAERLKGVDSTLKIQPAKLEDSAVYLCASSLDSGGLLTYEQYFGPGTRLTVT.

The chain employs TRBV7-9 and TRBJ2-5; 7 nucleotides align to TRBD2. The CDR3 length is 17 residues. J lost 5 bases, V lost 2 bases, and 14 bases had no gene match. Germline assignment: CDR1 SEHNR and CDR2 FQNEAQ (reference sequence). DNA of the CDR3: TGTGCCAGCAGCTTAAAGACCCGTGCGGGGGTATGGGAGACCCAGTACTTC. It yields the protein CASSLKTRAGVWETQYF.